These 27 T cell receptor beta chains share one sample of origin, sequenced in a study of OX40 agonist ivuxolimab in advanced cancers. Sequencing was performed with immunoSEQ multiplex PCR; in TCRdb, only in-frame clones are kept and a portion is missing. This table has about 80,000 clones, roughly nine tenths appearing once. The input for sequencing was CD4+ or CD8+ T cells sorted from blood, taken in a trial of the OX40 agonist ivuxolimab. The source is an adult with an advanced solid tumor such as melanoma, head and neck, liver or kidney cancer.

The V call is TRBV6-6, the J call TRBJ1-1; 8 positions match TRBD1. The ends lost 9 bases at V and 6 bases at J; junction bases unmatched: 9. CDR1 is MNHNY, CDR2 SVGAGI, per germline (reference sequence). The CDR3 has 13 residues. The CDR3 region has the DNA TGTGCCAGTCGGACAGGGTCGTTCGCTGAAGCTTTCTTT. Amino acids: CASRTGSFAEAFF.

The count of this clone is one. This chain connects TRBV6-1 to TRBJ1-2, with D unresolved. Germline lookup yields CDR1 MNHNS and CDR2 SASEGT. CDR3 size: 14 residues. The V gene lost 5 bases and the J gene lost 0 bases, with 10 bases spanning the gap. CDR3 protein: CASSPGISNYGYTF. Here the CDR3 DNA reads TGTGCCAGCAGTCCGGGAATCTCTAACTATGGCTACACCTTC.

CDR3 DNA: TGTGCCAGCAGTACACCGGGACTAGCGGGAGAGGTCGAGTTCTTC. This gives the protein CASSTPGLAGEVEFF. The chain recombines TRBV6-5 with TRBJ2-1, with 14 bases identical to TRBD2. This CDR3 comprises 15 residues. V dropped 5 bases and J dropped 14; count of bases not matched to a gene: 11. CDR1 is MNHEY, CDR2 SVGAGI, per germline.

This rearrangement joins TRBV29-1 to TRBJ2-3, with 7 bases matching TRBD1. The CDR3 loop spans 12 amino acids. V dropped 4 bases and J dropped 6; count of bases not matched to a gene: 4. Germline-derived CDR1 and CDR2 are SQVTM and ANQGSEA. The CDR3 DNA reads TGCAGCGTTGGACTGACAGGGGATACGCAGTATTTT. This translates into CSVGLTGDTQYF.

V and J are TRBV5-1 and TRBJ1-2; D ambiguous. Germline CDR1 is SGHRS and CDR2 is YFSETQ. V was clipped by 0 bases and J by 0 bases, with 6 bases between them. This CDR3 comprises 14 residues. CDR3 in DNA: TGCGCCAGCAGCTTGGCCGAAGCTAACTATGGCTACACCTTC. This gives the protein CASSLAEANYGYTF.

J is TRBJ1-4 and V is TRBV28, with 7 bases fitting TRBD1. This CDR3 comprises 15 residues. CDR1 and CDR2 (germline): MDHEN, SYDVKM. J was trimmed by 3 bases and V by 2 bases; bases with no gene match: 3. In nucleotides, the CDR3 is TGTGCCAGCAGTTTAAGTGGGACAGCTAATGAAAAACTGTTTTTT. Translating gives CASSLSGTANEKLFF.

The chain carries TRBV29-1 and TRBJ2-5; possibly TRBD1 or TRBD2 for D (5 bases each). V dropped 7 bases and J dropped 3 bases, with 18 bases sitting between them. The CDR3 contains 14 residues. Germline loops: CDR1 SQVTM, CDR2 ANQGSEA. CDR3 loop: CSARRNGDEETQYF. CDR3 coding DNA: TGCAGCGCCCGTAGGAACGGGGACGAAGAGACCCAGTACTTC. Using reference TRBV29-1 and TRBJ2-5 for the parts outside the CDR3, the full variable domain is SAVISQKPSRDICQRGTSLTIQCQVDSQVTMMFWYRQQPGQSLTLIATANQGSEATYESGFVIDKFPISRPNLTFSTLTVSNMSPEDSSIYLCSARRNGDEETQYFGPGTRLLVL.

The chain is built from TRBV10-1 and TRBJ2-7; no reliable D call. This CDR3 is 14 amino acids long. V dropped 3 bases and J dropped 2 bases, with 11 bases sitting between them. Germline CDR1 is WNHNN and CDR2 is SYGVQD (reference sequence). This CDR3 is CASSDPTETYEQYF. CDR3 coding DNA: TGCGCCAGCAGTGATCCGACCGAAACCTACGAGCAGTACTTC.

The chain joins TRBV7-2 to TRBJ1-5; D is possibly TRBD1 (5 bases). V was clipped by 5 bases and J by 4 bases, with 18 bases between them. This CDR3 comprises 16 residues. Germline V CDR1 and CDR2: SGHTA, FQGNSA. The DNA of the CDR3 is TGTGCCAGCAGCCCCAGGGCAGGGCCAGGGAATCAGCCCCAGCATTTT. Residues: CASSPRAGPGNQPQHF. Looking up the rest from reference TRBV7-2 and TRBJ1-5 gives the full variable domain: GAGVSQSPSNKVTEKGKDVELRCDPISGHTALYWYRQSLGQGLEFLIYFQGNSAPDKSGLPSDRFSAERTGGSVSTLTIQRTQQEDSAVYLCASSPRAGPGNQPQHFGDGTRLSIL.

The chain is built from TRBV7-2 and TRBJ2-3; 11 bases fit TRBD2. Germline V lookup: CDR1 SGHTA, CDR2 FQGNSA. The CDR3 has 17 residues. V lost 0 bases to trimming and J lost 6 bases; unmatched junction nucleotides: 8. In DNA form, the CDR3 reads TGTGCCAGCAGCTTAGCGAAACTAGCGGGAGTCAGTGATACGCAGTATTTT. Translated: CASSLAKLAGVSDTQYF.

The chain combines TRBV6-1 with TRBJ2-6; no definite D call. V was cut by 3 bases and J by 2 bases, with 8 bases left in between. The CDR3 has 15 amino acids. Germline CDR1 reads MNHNS; CDR2 reads SASEGT. For the CDR3, the DNA is TGTGCCAGCAGTGACTATGGGACTGGGGCCAACGTCCTGACTTTC. Its translation: CASSDYGTGANVLTF.

The chain joins TRBV30 to TRBJ1-1, with a weak D call TRBD1 (6 bases). Trimming left V 3 bases short and J 5 bases short, with 16 bases between. Germline values: CDR1 GTSNPN, CDR2 SVGIG (reference sequence). This CDR3 is built from 14 residues. In DNA, the CDR3 is TGTGCCTGGAGGGTGGGGGCAGCCCCGACTGAAGCTTTCTTT. Protein sequence: CAWRVGAAPTEAFF.

The genes are TRBV28 and TRBJ1-1; perhaps TRBD1 as D (6 bases). The CDR3 is made up of 16 amino acids. With 3 bases removed from V and 6 bases from J, the gap between germline ends came to 20 bases. Germline values: CDR1 MDHEN, CDR2 SYDVKM. The CDR3 coding sequence is TGTGCCAGCAGTTTTACGACAGGAGGTAGCCTAGCTGAAGCTTTCTTT. It yields the protein CASSFTTGGSLAEAFF.

The chain joins TRBV4-1 to TRBJ2-7; D is undetermined. The germline gives CDR1 MGHRA, CDR2 YSYEKL. Trimming cost V 4 bases and J 6 bases, with 19 bases left between them. The CDR3 covers 15 residues. CDR3 sequence reads: CASSPQVLTSREQYF. CDR3 DNA sequence: TGCGCCAGCAGCCCGCAGGTTTTGACATCCCGCGAGCAGTACTTC.

V usage is TRBV7-9 and J usage is TRBJ2-1, with 7 bases lining up with TRBD2. Germline V gene lookup returns CDR1 SEHNR and CDR2 FQNEAQ (reference sequence). Trimming took 5 bases from V and 3 from J; bases not matched to a gene: 7. The CDR3 is 15 amino acids. The CDR3 is CASSIGTTYYNEQFF. CDR3 coding DNA: TGTGCCAGCAGCATCGGGACTACCTACTACAATGAGCAGTTCTTC.

V usage is TRBV28 and J usage is TRBJ2-7; 7 positions match TRBD2. The CDR3 contains 14 residues. J gave up 3 bases and V 8 bases, and 10 bases lay outside the gene matches. From germline, CDR1 is MDHEN and CDR2 SYDVKM. In DNA form, the CDR3 reads TGTGCCAGCTATTCGGGACGGGAGGACTACGAGCAGTACTTC. Its protein product is CASYSGREDYEQYF. Complete variable domain (other parts from reference TRBV28 and TRBJ2-7): DVKVTQSSRYLVKRTGEKVFLECVQDMDHENMFWYRQDPGLGLRLIYFSYDVKMKEKGDIPEGYSVSREKKERFSLILESASTNQTSMYLCASYSGREDYEQYFGPGTRLTVT.

The chain couples TRBV7-6 to TRBJ2-4, with 9 bases matching TRBD2. Losses at the gene ends were 4 bases for V and 7 bases for J; bases not matched to a gene: 11. The CDR3 consists of 16 residues. Germline V gene data show CDR1 as SGHVS and CDR2 as FNYEAQ. Written as DNA, the CDR3 is TGTGCCAGCAGCTCAAGGTGGGGACTAGCTAGGAACATTCAGTACTTC. This translates into CASSSRWGLARNIQYF. The variable domain in full, with the rest retrieved from reference TRBV7-6 and TRBJ2-4, is GAGVSQSPRYKVTKRGQDVALRCDPISGHVSLYWYRQALGQGPEFLTYFNYEAQQDKSGLPNDRFSAERPEGSISTLTIQRTEQRDSAMYRCASSSRWGLARNIQYFGAGTRLSVL.

This chain joins TRBV27 and TRBJ1-1; 9 bases line up with TRBD1. This CDR3 is 16 amino acids long. Germline lookup yields CDR1 MNHEY and CDR2 SMNVEV (reference sequence). Losses at the gene ends were 4 bases for V and 4 bases for J; bases not matched to a gene: 10. The CDR3 sequence is CASSYPTGGSSTEAFF. The CDR3 region has the DNA TGTGCCAGCAGTTACCCGACAGGGGGTTCCTCCACTGAAGCTTTCTTT.

The V call is TRBV6-5, the J call TRBJ1-1, with D perhaps TRBD1 (5 bases). CDR1 and CDR2 (germline): MNHEY, SVGAGI. Trimming left V 4 bases short and J 0 bases short, with 12 bases between. CDR3 length: 15 residues. In DNA, the CDR3 is TGTGCCAGCAGTTCCGGGCGGGGGATGAACACTGAAGCTTTCTTT. Protein: CASSSGRGMNTEAFF.

The chain combines TRBV15 with TRBJ2-2; 7 nucleotides agree with TRBD2. Germline V gene lookup returns CDR1 LNHNV and CDR2 YYDKDF (reference sequence). V lost 8 bases and J lost 7; bases outside the gene matches: 10. This CDR3 spans 14 amino acids. CDR3 DNA: TGTGCCACCCGTCCCACGGGAGGCAGCGGGGAGCTGTTTTTT. Protein product: CATRPTGGSGELFF.

CDR3 in amino acids: CASSLSGLIDTEAFF. The CDR3 DNA reads as TGTGCCAGCAGTTTATCGGGGCTTATTGACACTGAAGCTTTCTTT. V usage is TRBV28 and J usage is TRBJ1-1, with D perhaps TRBD1 (5 bases). Germline assignment: CDR1 MDHEN and CDR2 SYDVKM. The CDR3 is 15 residues long. V lost 1 base and J 3 bases, leaving 12 bases between the germline ends.

V gene TRBV19 combines with J gene TRBJ2-5; 8 nucleotides line up with TRBD2. V lost 3 bases to trimming and J lost 7 bases; unmatched junction nucleotides: 4. The CDR3 sequence is 13 residues long. The germline CDR1 and CDR2 sequences are LNHDA and SQIVND (reference sequence). This CDR3 is CASSMRGAVTQYF. The CDR3 DNA sequence: TGTGCCAGTAGTATGCGGGGGGCAGTGACCCAGTACTTC. Based on the CDR3 plus reference TRBV19 and TRBJ2-5, the full variable domain is DGGITQSPKYLFRKEGQNVTLSCEQNLNHDAMYWYRQDPGQGLRLIYYSQIVNDFQKGDIAEGYSVSREKKESFPLTVTSAQKNPTAFYLCASSMRGAVTQYFGPGTRLLVL.

CDR3 DNA sequence: TGCGCCAGCAGCCCTGGACTAGCGGGAGGTTCCGAGACCCAGTACTTC. Translated: CASSPGLAGGSETQYF. The chain couples TRBV5-1 to TRBJ2-5, with 14 bases that match TRBD2. The junction had 7 bases not matched to a gene; V was cut back by 4 bases and J by 5 bases. The CDR3 is 16 amino acids. Germline loops: CDR1 SGHRS, CDR2 YFSETQ.

The chain couples TRBV6-5 to TRBJ2-7, with D perhaps matching TRBD2 (6 bases). CDR3 length: 14 residues. V lost 0 bases and J 5 bases, leaving 11 bases between the germline ends. Germline CDR1 reads MNHEY; CDR2 reads SVGAGI. CDR3 DNA: TGTGCCAGCAGTTACTCTGGGCTAGCGAACGAGCAGTACTTC. Encoded protein: CASSYSGLANEQYF.

The chain carries TRBV7-9 and TRBJ2-3; D assignment may be TRBD1 or TRBD2 (5 bases each). The CDR3 length is 12 residues. CDR1 is SEHNR, CDR2 FQNEAQ, per germline (reference sequence). V lost 1 base and J 12 bases, leaving 11 bases between the germline ends. The CDR3 sequence is CASSLEVGRQYF. CDR3 DNA: TGTGCCAGCAGCTTAGAGGTGGGACGCCAGTATTTT.

The rearrangement uses TRBV18 and TRBJ2-5; D is possibly TRBD2 (5 bases). V was shortened by 3 bases and J by 3 bases, with 8 bases between the two germline ends. Looked up from germline, CDR1 is KGHSH and CDR2 is LQKENI. This CDR3 has 13 residues. For the CDR3, the DNA is TGTGCCAGCTCACCCGGGAACAAAGAGACCCAGTACTTC. It codes for CASSPGNKETQYF.

The chain is built from TRBV6-5 and TRBJ2-7; D is undetermined. This CDR3 has 13 amino acids. Trimming took off 5 bases at V and 3 bases at J, with 11 bases between the two ends. The germline CDR1 and CDR2 sequences are MNHEY and SVGAGI. The CDR3: CASSPPQIYEQYF. The CDR3 nucleotides read TGTGCCAGCAGTCCGCCCCAAATCTACGAGCAGTACTTC.